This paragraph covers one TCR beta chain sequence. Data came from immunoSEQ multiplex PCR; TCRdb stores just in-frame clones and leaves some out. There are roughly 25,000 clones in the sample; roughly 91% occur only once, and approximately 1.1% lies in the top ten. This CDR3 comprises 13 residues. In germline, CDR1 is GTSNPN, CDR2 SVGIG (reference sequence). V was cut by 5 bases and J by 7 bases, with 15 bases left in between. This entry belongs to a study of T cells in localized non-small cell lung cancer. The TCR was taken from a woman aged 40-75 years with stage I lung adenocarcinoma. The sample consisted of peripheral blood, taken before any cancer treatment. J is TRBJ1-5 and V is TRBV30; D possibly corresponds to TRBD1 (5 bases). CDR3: CAWQGLPGQPQHF. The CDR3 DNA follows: TGTGCCTGGCAGGGACTCCCCGGGCAGCCCCAGCATTTT.